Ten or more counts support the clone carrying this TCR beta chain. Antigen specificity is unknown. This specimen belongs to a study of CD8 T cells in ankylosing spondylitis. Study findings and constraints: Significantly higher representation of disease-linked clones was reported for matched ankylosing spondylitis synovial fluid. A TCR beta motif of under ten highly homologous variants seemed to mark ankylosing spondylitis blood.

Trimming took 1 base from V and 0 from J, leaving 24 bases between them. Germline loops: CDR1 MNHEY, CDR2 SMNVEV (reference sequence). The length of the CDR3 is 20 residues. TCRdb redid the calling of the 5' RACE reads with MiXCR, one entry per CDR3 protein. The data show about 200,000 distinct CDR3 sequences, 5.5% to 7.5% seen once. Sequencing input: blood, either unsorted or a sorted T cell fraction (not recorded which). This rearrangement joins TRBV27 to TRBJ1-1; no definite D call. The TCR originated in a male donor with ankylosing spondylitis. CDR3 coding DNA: TGTGCCAGCAGTTTATTCCCCCCCAGATCCACCCTACGGGTGAACACTGAAGCTTTCTTT. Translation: CASSLFPPRSTLRVNTEAFF.